These 20 T cell receptor beta chains were all obtained from the same sample, sequenced in a study of shared clonotypes between healthy human individuals. The data were produced by immunoSEQ multiplex PCR, yet TCRdb's version contains in-frame clones alone and is incomplete. The repertoire has under 750,000 clones, 72% of them found once; the top ten carry about 1.7%. Sequencing was performed on memory CD4+ T cells sorted from blood. As to subset: CD45RA-negative fraction. Receptors were obtained from a woman in her twenties or thirties in good health.

This rearrangement joins TRBV18 to TRBJ1-1; maybe TRBD1 (6 bases). This CDR3 spans 17 amino acids. CDR1 is KGHSH and CDR2 is LQKENI in the germline V gene. The V end was cut by 3 bases, the J end by 2 bases, with 19 bases between. For the CDR3, the DNA is TGTGCCAGCTCACCCACGGCGGGACATACAGAAAACACTGAAGCTTTCTTT. Protein: CASSPTAGHTENTEAFF. The full variable domain, its missing parts supplied by reference TRBV18 and TRBJ1-1, is NAGVMQNPRHLVRRRGQEARLRCSPMKGHSHVYWYRQLPEEGLKFMVYLQKENIIDESGMPKERFSAEFPKEGPSILRIQQVVRGDSAAYFCASSPTAGHTENTEAFFGQGTRLTVV.

The J gene is TRBJ2-1, the V gene TRBV11-2; D not resolved. There are 11 residues in the CDR3. V gave up 5 bases and J gave up 8 bases, with 7 bases separating them. CDR1 is SGHAT, CDR2 FQNNGV, per germline. The CDR3 is CASSGSYEQFF. The CDR3 DNA reads as TGTGCCAGCAGCGGCTCGTATGAGCAGTTCTTC.

This sequence joins TRBV19 and TRBJ2-7; 11 nucleotides line up with TRBD2. CDR3 length: 15 amino acids. Per germline, CDR1 LNHDA and CDR2 SQIVND (reference sequence). Trimming at V came to 3 bases and at J to 6 bases, leaving 7 bases not matched to a gene. The CDR3 here is CASSIELAGDGEQYF. The CDR3 DNA sequence: TGTGCCAGTAGTATTGAACTAGCGGGAGACGGCGAGCAGTACTTC.

The chain employs TRBV5-1 and TRBJ2-1; D gene uncertain. The germline V gene has CDR1 SGHRS and CDR2 YFSETQ. V was trimmed by 4 bases and J by 1 base, leaving 15 bases between them. The CDR3 consists of 16 residues. The CDR3 protein is CASSPGFPGSYNEQFF. In nucleotides, the CDR3 is TGCGCCAGCAGCCCCGGTTTCCCTGGGTCCTACAATGAGCAGTTCTTC.

This clone was picked up a small number of times. Other DNA sequences in this sample translate to the same CDR3. The V call is TRBV7-2, the J call TRBJ2-5, with D perhaps matching TRBD1 (6 bases). Per germline, CDR1 SGHTA and CDR2 FQGNSA. The CDR3 is 15 amino acids. V was trimmed by 1 base and J by 1 base, leaving 10 bases between them. This chain's CDR3 is CASSLGGQPQETQYF. The DNA for the CDR3 is TGTGCCAGCAGCTTAGGGGGACAACCCCAAGAGACCCAGTACTTC.

Ten or more counts support this clone. The chain recombines TRBV18 with TRBJ2-7; TRBD1 might be the D (5 bases). The germline gives CDR1 KGHSH, CDR2 LQKENI. The ends were cut back, 3 bases at V and 4 bases at J, with 10 bases in the middle. The CDR3 has 13 amino acids. The CDR3 DNA sequence: TGTGCCAGCTCACCGGGGCCAGGGTACGAGCAGTACTTC. Amino acid sequence: CASSPGPGYEQYF.

This clone was observed a handful of times. The genes are TRBV4-2 and TRBJ1-1; TRBD1 might be the D (5 bases). Germline loops: CDR1 LGHNA, CDR2 YNFKEQ. Trimming stripped 0 bases from V and 5 bases from J, with 13 bases between. This CDR3 spans 15 amino acids. CDR3 residues: CASSQDNPGKTEAFF. CDR3 nucleotides: TGTGCCAGCAGCCAAGATAACCCAGGGAAAACTGAAGCTTTCTTT.

This chain uses TRBV10-3 with TRBJ1-1; D gene ambiguous. The germline V gene encodes CDR1 ENHRY and CDR2 SYGVKD. CDR3 size: 13 residues. Trimming stripped 1 base from V and 1 base from J, with 4 bases between. CDR3 nucleotides: TGTGCCATCAGTGAGTACGAGAACACTGAAGCTTTCTTT. This gives the protein CAISEYENTEAFF.

The rearrangement joins TRBV4-2 to TRBJ2-3, with a weak D call TRBD1 (5 bases). This CDR3 region has 14 residues. The germline gives CDR1 LGHNA, CDR2 YNFKEQ. Between the trimmed V and J ends, which lost 1 base and 9 bases, there was a span of 14 bases. The CDR3 reads CASSQGGSLGTQYF. The CDR3 nucleotides are TGTGCCAGCAGCCAAGGGGGCTCCTTAGGCACGCAGTATTTT.

This clone was picked up one time. This sequence joins TRBV15 and TRBJ2-5, with 9 nucleotides matching TRBD1. This CDR3 is 14 amino acids long. Germline V lookup: CDR1 LNHNV, CDR2 YYDKDF (reference sequence). V lost 4 bases and J lost 5; bases outside the gene matches: 5. DNA for the CDR3: TGTGCCACCAGCACCAACAGGGGGCAGGAGACCCAGTACTTC. Translation gives CATSTNRGQETQYF. The full variable domain, its missing parts supplied by reference TRBV15 and TRBJ2-5, is DAMVIQNPRYQVTQFGKPVTLSCSQTLNHNVMYWYQQKSSQAPKLLFHYYDKDFNNEADTPDNFQSRRPNTSFCFLDIRSPGLGDTAMYLCATSTNRGQETQYFGPGTRLLVL.

There are a few counts of this clone. The chain is built from TRBV14 and TRBJ2-1; D may be TRBD2 (6 bases). This CDR3 has 14 amino acids. In germline, CDR1 is SGHDN, CDR2 FVKESK. Deletions cut 3 bases from V and 9 bases from J, with 15 bases between. Here the CDR3 reads CASSQVLAVGEQFF. CDR3 nucleotides: TGTGCCAGCAGCCAGGTACTAGCTGTCGGTGAGCAGTTCTTC.

The gene calls are TRBV19 and TRBJ1-1, with no clear D. This CDR3 has 15 residues. Germline V lookup: CDR1 LNHDA, CDR2 SQIVND (reference sequence). Trimming pared 1 base from V and 0 bases from J, leaving 9 bases between. The CDR3 DNA reads TGTGCCAGTAGTATAGGCGTCGTTATGAACACTGAAGCTTTCTTT. Amino acid sequence: CASSIGVVMNTEAFF.

This sequence joins TRBV14 and TRBJ2-3; D is unclear. Germline-derived CDR1 and CDR2 are SGHDN and FVKESK. The CDR3 loop spans 16 amino acids. Trimming removed 4 bases from V and 0 bases from J, with 14 bases in between. CDR3 in amino acids: CASSRMGSPSTDTQYF. CDR3 coding DNA: TGTGCCAGCAGCCGCATGGGCAGTCCCAGCACAGATACGCAGTATTTT.

CDR3 DNA sequence: TGTGCCAGTACCTCGGGACAGGGAACCTACGAGCAGTACTTC. Its protein is CASTSGQGTYEQYF. V and J are TRBV19 and TRBJ2-7; 9 nucleotides agree with TRBD1. Trimming removed 7 bases from V and 2 bases from J; junction bases left unmatched: 6. The CDR3 sequence is 14 residues long. Per germline, CDR1 LNHDA and CDR2 SQIVND (reference sequence).

The rearrangement links TRBV28 to TRBJ1-1; 9 bases match TRBD1. The CDR3 has 16 residues. Germline CDR1 is MDHEN and CDR2 is SYDVKM. V shed 6 bases, J shed 4 bases, and the junction held 12 bases outside the gene matches. The DNA of the CDR3 is TGTGCCAGCAGGGGGGCTCCGGGACAGGGTTTCACTGAAGCTTTCTTT. It is translated as CASRGAPGQGFTEAFF.

This clone was observed a handful of times. The J gene is TRBJ2-7, the V gene TRBV14, with TRBD2 identical over 7 bases. This CDR3 comprises 15 residues. V trimming: 1 base; J trimming: 3 bases; junction bases outside the gene matches: 6. Germline-derived CDR1 and CDR2 are SGHDN and FVKESK. This CDR3 is CASSQGVGGSYEQYF. In DNA form, the CDR3 reads TGTGCCAGCAGCCAAGGTGTGGGCGGGAGCTACGAGCAGTACTTC.

The V and J genes are TRBV5-4 and TRBJ2-1; weak D call: TRBD1 (6 bases). This CDR3 comprises 15 residues. The V end lost 3 bases, the J end lost 7 bases, and 17 bases lay between the germline ends. The germline CDR1 and CDR2 sequences are SGHNT and YYREEE (reference sequence). Here the CDR3 reads CASSSQTGLGNEQFF. CDR3 nucleotides: TGTGCCAGCAGCTCGCAGACAGGCTTAGGAAATGAGCAGTTCTTC. Complete variable domain (other parts from reference TRBV5-4 and TRBJ2-1): ETGVTQSPTHLIKTRGQQVTLRCSSQSGHNTVSWYQQALGQGPQFIFQYYREEENGRGNFPPRFSGLQFPNYSSELNVNALELDDSALYLCASSSQTGLGNEQFFGPGTRLTVL.

CDR3 DNA sequence: TGTGCCAGCAGAATAGACTACTACAATGAGCAGTTCTTC. It is translated as CASRIDYYNEQFF. This rearrangement joins TRBV27 to TRBJ2-1, with D possibly being TRBD2 (5 bases). V dropped 6 bases and J dropped 3 bases, with 9 bases sitting between them. The CDR3 runs to 13 residues. Germline CDR1 and CDR2: MNHEY and SMNVEV (reference sequence).

About this clone: Other DNA sequences in this specimen translate into the identical CDR3. The chain links TRBV20-1 to TRBJ2-5; D uncertain. The germline V gene encodes CDR1 DFQATT and CDR2 SNEGSKA (reference sequence). This CDR3 has 10 residues. V shed 6 bases and J shed 4 bases, with 6 bases lying between them. CDR3 protein: CSASSETQYF. CDR3 sequence (DNA): TGCAGTGCCAGTTCAGAGACCCAGTACTTC.

The gene calls are TRBV29-1 and TRBJ2-7; D is unclear. Germline CDR1 reads SQVTM; CDR2 reads ANQGSEA. Trimming took 6 bases from V and 0 from J, leaving 9 bases between them. CDR3 length: 12 residues. This chain's CDR3 is CSVLKNSYEQYF. DNA for the CDR3: TGCAGCGTCCTTAAAAACTCCTACGAGCAGTACTTC.